These 23 T cell receptor beta chains were sequenced from one sample in a study of early stage breast cancer tumors. This table comes from immunoSEQ multiplex PCR, and its TCRdb copy is limited to in-frame clones, with some not included. The sample contains about 69,000 clones, around 80% of which appear only once. The material sequenced was blood. All receptors derive from a person aged 35-55 years with breast cancer.

This clone turned up a few times. V usage is TRBV7-9 and J usage is TRBJ1-3; D is ambiguous. The CDR3 is 13 amino acids. CDR1 and CDR2 from the germline V gene are SEHNR and FQNEAQ (reference sequence). The germline V and J ends were trimmed by 2 bases and 4 bases, with 6 bases remaining between them. CDR3 nucleotide sequence: TGTGCCAGCAGCTTAACGACAGGAAACACCATATATTTT. It codes for CASSLTTGNTIYF.

V gene TRBV15 combines with J gene TRBJ2-6, with no clear D. The CDR3 totals 16 residues. Per germline, CDR1 LNHNV and CDR2 YYDKDF (reference sequence). The V gene lost 5 bases and the J gene lost 0 bases, with 11 bases spanning the gap. Written as DNA, the CDR3 is TGTGCCACCAGCGGGCGCCACAACTCTGGGGCCAACGTCCTGACTTTC. It specifies CATSGRHNSGANVLTF.

This clone was detected only a few times. The V gene is TRBV20-1, the J gene TRBJ2-7; 8 bases line up with TRBD2. From germline, CDR1 is DFQATT and CDR2 SNEGSKA (reference sequence). V shed 4 bases, J shed 6 bases, and the junction held 2 bases outside the gene matches. There are 11 residues in the CDR3. CDR3 nucleotide sequence: TGCAGTGCTAAAAGCGGGAGCGAGCAGTACTTC. Translation: CSAKSGSEQYF.

The genes are TRBV30 and TRBJ2-6, with TRBD1 as a possible D gene (6 bases). The CDR3 spans 18 residues. V lost 8 bases to trimming and J lost 0 bases, with 23 bases between them. Germline V gives CDR1 GTSNPN, CDR2 SVGIG (reference sequence). The chain's CDR3 is CAGMTGFRGFSGANVLTF. The CDR3 DNA is TGTGCCGGAATGACAGGTTTCCGCGGGTTCTCTGGGGCCAACGTCCTGACTTTC. Using reference TRBV30 and TRBJ2-6 for the parts outside the CDR3, the full variable domain is SQTIHQWPATLVQPVGSPLSLECTVEGTSNPNLYWYRQAAGRGLQLLFYSVGIGQISSEVPQNLSASRPQDRQFILSSKKLLLSDSGFYLCAGMTGFRGFSGANVLTFGAGSRLTVL.

The sample holds one count of this clone. CDR3 in DNA: TGTGCCAGCAGCTTAAACGGGAGAACAGATACGCAGTATTTT. This codes for CASSLNGRTDTQYF. V usage is TRBV5-4 and J usage is TRBJ2-3; D perhaps matches TRBD2 (6 bases). Germline loops: CDR1 SGHNT, CDR2 YYREEE (reference sequence). The CDR3 is 14 amino acids. V lost 2 bases and J 3 bases, leaving 10 bases between the germline ends. Filled out from reference TRBV5-4 and TRBJ2-3, the complete variable domain reads ETGVTQSPTHLIKTRGQQVTLRCSSQSGHNTVSWYQQALGQGPQFIFQYYREEENGRGNFPPRFSGLQFPNYSSELNVNALELDDSALYLCASSLNGRTDTQYFGPGTRLTVL.

This clone came up once. The chain joins TRBV6-6 to TRBJ2-3, with a possible D match to TRBD1 (5 bases). Germline loops: CDR1 MNHNY, CDR2 SVGAGI (reference sequence). The CDR3 runs 13 residues. V lost 8 bases to trimming and J lost 0 bases, with 9 bases between them. The CDR3: CASRAGSTDTQYF. CDR3 DNA: TGTGCCAGCCGGGCAGGGAGCACAGATACGCAGTATTTT.

The chain carries TRBV9 and TRBJ1-2, with 8 bases identical to TRBD1. Germline CDR1 is SGDLS and CDR2 is YYNGEE. The V and J ends lost 5 bases and 0 bases, in that order; junction bases with no gene match: 12. The CDR3 loop spans 17 amino acids. CDR3 sequence (DNA): TGTGCCAGCAGTTCATCGGGACAGGTTGGAGCTAACTATGGCTACACCTTC. It codes for CASSSSGQVGANYGYTF. The full variable domain, with the rest looked up from reference TRBV9 and TRBJ1-2, is DSGVTQTPKHLITATGQRVTLRCSPRSGDLSVYWYQQSLDQGLQFLIQYYNGEERAKGNILERFSAQQFPDLHSELNLSSLELGDSALYFCASSSSGQVGANYGYTFGSGTRLTVV.

V gene TRBV9 combines with J gene TRBJ2-7; maybe TRBD1 (6 bases). The CDR3 is 14 amino acids. Germline loops: CDR1 SGDLS, CDR2 YYNGEE. V dropped 0 bases and J dropped 5 bases, with 12 bases sitting between them. The CDR3: CASSVGDNPNEQYF. Written as DNA, the CDR3 is TGTGCCAGCAGCGTAGGGGACAACCCAAACGAGCAGTACTTC.

The chain has TRBV11-2 and TRBJ2-3, with TRBD2 matching 7 bases. The CDR3 loop spans 13 amino acids. CDR1 and CDR2 from the germline V gene are SGHAT and FQNNGV. V was clipped by 2 bases and J by 5 bases; unmatched bases: 1. The CDR3 spells CASSLLAGDTQYF. In nucleotides, the CDR3 is TGTGCCAGCAGCTTATTAGCGGGAGATACGCAGTATTTT.

In its sample, this clone was seen once. J is TRBJ1-5 and V is TRBV30, with no clear D. V was cut by 5 bases and J by 0 bases, with 8 bases left in between. Germline V gives CDR1 GTSNPN, CDR2 SVGIG (reference sequence). CDR3 size: 13 residues. CDR3 DNA sequence: TGTGCCTGGGGGAGGGATAGCAATCAGCCCCAGCATTTT. Protein: CAWGRDSNQPQHF.

V is TRBV18 and J is TRBJ2-5, with 10 bases that match TRBD2. CDR3 length: 16 amino acids. Trimming removed 3 bases from V and 5 bases from J; junction bases left unmatched: 9. Per germline, CDR1 KGHSH and CDR2 LQKENI. CDR3 DNA: TGTGCCAGCTCACCTCGGATAGCGGGAGGAGGGGAGACCCAGTACTTC. It codes for CASSPRIAGGGETQYF.

The chain links TRBV19 to TRBJ2-3; D gene ambiguous. Per germline, CDR1 LNHDA and CDR2 SQIVND (reference sequence). Trimming took 6 bases from V and 0 from J, leaving 7 bases between them. The CDR3 covers 13 residues. The DNA for the CDR3 is TGTGCCAGTAGCCAGGCTAGCACAGATACGCAGTATTTT. It yields the protein CASSQASTDTQYF.

The J gene is TRBJ1-5, the V gene TRBV7-2; a weak D match, TRBD1 (5 bases). Germline V gene data show CDR1 as SGHTA and CDR2 as FQGNSA. This CDR3 is 13 amino acids long. The ends were cut back, 5 bases at V and 5 bases at J, with 10 bases in the middle. The CDR3 DNA sequence: TGTGCCAGCAGCCAATTCAGGGATCAGCCCCAGCATTTT. It yields the protein CASSQFRDQPQHF. The full variable domain, in which reference TRBV7-2 and TRBJ1-5 provide the parts outside the CDR3, is GAGVSQSPSNKVTEKGKDVELRCDPISGHTALYWYRQSLGQGLEFLIYFQGNSAPDKSGLPSDRFSAERTGGSVSTLTIQRTQQEDSAVYLCASSQFRDQPQHFGDGTRLSIL.

The chain uses TRBV2 and TRBJ2-3; D is unclear. CDR3 length equals 14 residues. The germline gives CDR1 SNHLY, CDR2 FYNNEI. Trimming cost V 4 bases and J 5 bases, with 13 bases left between them. Here the CDR3 reads CASSASFSEDTQYF. CDR3 nucleotides: TGTGCCAGCAGTGCCAGTTTCTCGGAAGATACGCAGTATTTT.

This chain connects TRBV4-2 to TRBJ1-1; TRBD1 matches 9 bases. This CDR3 is built from 19 residues. V shed 3 bases, J shed 0 bases, and the junction held 14 bases outside the gene matches. Looked up from germline, CDR1 is LGHNA and CDR2 is YNFKEQ. The CDR3 region has the DNA TGTGCCAGCAGCCAGGCCTCACGGACAGGGGTCTTGGTGAACACTGAAGCTTTCTTT. Its protein is CASSQASRTGVLVNTEAFF.

This chain links TRBV11-2 with TRBJ2-7; D is unclear. Trimming took off 5 bases at V and 3 bases at J, with 8 bases between the two ends. Germline lookup yields CDR1 SGHAT and CDR2 FQNNGV. The CDR3 totals 12 residues. The CDR3 bases are TGTGCCAGCAGCGGGGATTACTACGAGCAGTACTTC. Amino acids: CASSGDYYEQYF.

This clone appeared a few times. This chain connects TRBV10-3 to TRBJ2-7; no clear D gene. CDR1 and CDR2 (germline): ENHRY, SYGVKD. The CDR3 extends over 11 amino acids. Trimming removed 6 bases from V and 0 bases from J, with 3 bases in between. The CDR3 DNA follows: TGTGCCATCAGCAACTCCTACGAGCAGTACTTC. Its protein product is CAISNSYEQYF.

The rearrangement joins TRBV6-4 to TRBJ1-2; D may be TRBD1 (6 bases). Germline V gives CDR1 MRHNA, CDR2 SNTAGT. Trimming cost V 5 bases and J 0 bases, with 16 bases left between them. The CDR3 is made up of 16 amino acids. The CDR3 nucleotides read TGTGCCAGCAGTCCTCCGGAGGGGACATCTAACTATGGCTACACCTTC. Translating it yields CASSPPEGTSNYGYTF.

V gene TRBV6-1 combines with J gene TRBJ2-7; TRBD1 is a possible D gene (6 bases). Germline V gene data show CDR1 as MNHNS and CDR2 as SASEGT. The CDR3 covers 15 residues. The V gene lost 3 bases and the J gene lost 4 bases, with 16 bases spanning the gap. The CDR3 bases are TGTGCCAGCAGTGAGGGGGCAGGGAGCTTTTACGAGCAGTACTTC. It codes for CASSEGAGSFYEQYF.

V is TRBV6-5 and J is TRBJ2-7; D may be TRBD1 or TRBD2 (5 bases each). Germline V gives CDR1 MNHEY, CDR2 SVGAGI. CDR3 length: 13 residues. V lost 6 bases and J lost 7, with 16 bases in between. The CDR3 here is CASSRDGGGEQYF. The CDR3 DNA follows: TGTGCCAGCAGCCGGGACGGCGGAGGTGAGCAGTACTTC.

This clone showed up just a few times. V is TRBV12-5 and J is TRBJ2-1, with a tentative D call TRBD2 (6 bases). This CDR3 has 13 residues. Germline V gives CDR1 LGHNT, CDR2 FRNRAP. V gave up 6 bases and J gave up 4 bases, with 10 bases separating them. The CDR3 region has the DNA TGTGCTAGTGGCCGGGAGAGATACAATGAGCAGTTCTTC. This encodes CASGRERYNEQFF.

This chain uses TRBV15 with TRBJ2-2; no reliable D call. CDR1 and CDR2 from the germline V gene are LNHNV and YYDKDF (reference sequence). V lost 0 bases, J lost 7 bases, and 18 bases lay in between. The CDR3 is 17 amino acids. CDR3 coding DNA: TGTGCCACCAGCAGAGACCCTGAGGACGGGCCTGGCGGGGAGCTGTTTTTT. It translates to CATSRDPEDGPGGELFF.

In this sample, this clone turned up a few times. The chain combines TRBV28 with TRBJ2-4, with TRBD1 identical over 8 bases. Looked up from germline, CDR1 is MDHEN and CDR2 is SYDVKM. This CDR3 is built from 14 residues. Unmatched junction bases numbered 8, after V lost 5 bases and J lost 8 bases. CDR3 nucleotides: TGTGCCAGCAGTCCTCAGGGGGCGCGGGACATTCAGTACTTC. Translation: CASSPQGARDIQYF.